Following are 27 T cell receptor beta chains from one sample sequenced in a study of T cells in Graves' hyperthyroidism and ophthalmopathy (dated by TCRdb to the late 2010s). Receptor amplification or capture employed multiplex PCR. Sequenced on an Illumina HiSeq 2000. Amplification of TCR beta CDR3 regions was carried out from RNA transcripts. A first-round RT-PCR of the TCR CDR3 used the HTBI primer set with the Qiagen OneStep RT-PCR kit. TCRdb reanalyzed the raw reads on its own, using fastp at Q25 for trimming and MiXCR for clone calling, and kept in-frame beta chains. Here each entry gathers all rows of one CDR3 protein and keeps the most common genes and DNA. The sample yields about 380,000 distinct CDR3 sequences; roughly 14% were counted once. The ten biggest clones cover more than 9.5% of the sample. The sample taken for sequencing was blood. The receptors come from an older woman with Graves' hyperthyroidism.

This clonotype was seen many times. The V call is TRBV6-1, the J call TRBJ2-2, with TRBD2 identical over 14 bases. The V gene end was trimmed by 5 bases and the J gene end by 0 bases; junction bases not matched to a gene: 5. CDR3 length equals 18 residues. In germline, CDR1 is MNHNS, CDR2 SASEGT. The CDR3 protein is CASSPGLAGVSNTGELFF. The CDR3, as DNA: TGTGCCAGCAGTCCGGGACTAGCGGGAGTATCGAACACCGGGGAGCTGTTTTTT.

The V gene is TRBV19, the J gene TRBJ1-2; D gene unclear. V lost 4 bases, J lost 7 bases, and 13 bases lay in between. This CDR3 is built from 13 residues. Germline V lookup: CDR1 LNHDA, CDR2 SQIVND (reference sequence). CDR3 DNA sequence: TGTGCCAGTAGTACATCCCTTGCTAGTGGCTACACCTTC. It yields the protein CASSTSLASGYTF.

This clonotype appeared many times. The chain uses TRBV7-9 and TRBJ1-2, with D unclear. CDR1 is SEHNR, CDR2 FQNEAQ, per germline (reference sequence). V shed 5 bases and J shed 4 bases, with 11 bases lying between them. This CDR3 has 13 amino acids. The CDR3 is CASSEGRLYGYTF. The CDR3 bases are TGTGCCAGCAGCGAGGGAAGGCTCTATGGCTACACCTTC.

This clonotype was seen a few times. This chain links TRBV12-3 or TRBV12-4 with TRBJ2-1, with TRBD2 matching 10 bases. CDR3 size: 16 residues. V trimming: 3 bases; J trimming: 5 bases; junction bases outside the gene matches: 7. The CDR3 sequence is CASSFGGTSVDNEQFF. CDR3 nucleotide sequence: TGTGCCAGCAGTTTTGGCGGGACTAGCGTGGACAATGAGCAGTTCTTC.

To note about this clonotype: A junction end diverges from the germline sequence, so it may reflect a read error. J is TRBJ2-1 and V is TRBV5-6, with D possibly being TRBD2 (6 bases). The germline gives CDR1 SGHDT, CDR2 YYEEEE. The CDR3 totals 16 residues. The CDR3 sequence: CVSSLVPAGSLNEQFF. The CDR3 region has the DNA TGTGTCAGCAGCTTGGTCCCAGCGGGCTCCTTGAATGAGCAGTTCTTC. The whole variable domain, remainder taken from reference TRBV5-6 and TRBJ2-1, is DAGVTQSPTHLIKTRGQQVTLRCSPKSGHDTVSWYQQALGQGPQFIFQYYEEEERQRGNFPDRFSGHQFPNYSSELNVNALLLGDSALYLCVSSLVPAGSLNEQFFGPGTRLTVL.

A remark on this clonotype: A much larger clone lies one base from this, so it may be a read error. The genes are TRBV19 and TRBJ2-7; perhaps TRBD2 as D (7 bases). Germline CDR1 is LNHDA and CDR2 is SQIVND (reference sequence). This CDR3 is 14 amino acids long. V lost 1 base and J lost 2, with 9 bases in between. DNA for the CDR3: TGTGCCAGTAGTATAGGCGGGGGCCCCTACGAGCAGTACTTC. Translated, it gives CASSIGGGPYEQYF.

The table lists this clonotype with many counts. The rearrangement links TRBV14 to TRBJ2-3; 13 nucleotides align to TRBD2. Trimming cost V 5 bases and J 4 bases; bases outside gene matches: 9. This CDR3 has 17 amino acids. Germline CDR1 is SGHDN and CDR2 is FVKESK. In DNA form, the CDR3 reads TGTGCCAGCAGCTGGCGACGGACTAGCGGGAGTGCAGATACGCAGTATTTT. Its protein product is CASSWRRTSGSADTQYF. Combining the CDR3 with reference TRBV14 and TRBJ2-3 gives the whole variable domain EAGVTQFPSHSVIEKGQTVTLRCDPISGHDNLYWYRRVMGKEIKFLLHFVKESKQDESGMPNNRFLAERTGGTYSTLKVQPAELEDSGVYFCASSWRRTSGSADTQYFGPGTRLTVL.

This clonotype came up a few times. DNA for the CDR3: TGTGCCACCTCACAGGGGTACGAGCAGTACTTC. Translation gives CATSQGYEQYF. The V and J genes are TRBV27 and TRBJ2-7, with 7 bases lining up with TRBD1. Trimming at V came to 10 bases and at J to 4 bases, leaving 4 bases not matched to a gene. Germline V gene sequence: CDR1 MNHEY, CDR2 SMNVEV (reference sequence). This CDR3 contains 11 residues.

This clonotype was seen many times. The rearrangement uses TRBV12-3 or TRBV12-4 and TRBJ2-3, with 8 bases that match TRBD2. V was pared by 1 base and J by 2 bases, with 2 bases of the junction left unmatched. This CDR3 region has 15 residues. The DNA of the CDR3 is TGTGCCAGCAGTTTAGGGCGGGAGGTCACAGATACGCAGTATTTT. Its protein is CASSLGREVTDTQYF.

This chain joins TRBV20-1 and TRBJ1-1; D not certain. The ends were cut back, 1 base at V and 1 base at J, with 13 bases in the middle. The CDR3 covers 15 residues. CDR1 is DFQATT, CDR2 SNEGSKA, per germline (reference sequence). The CDR3 bases are TGCAGTGCTAGAGTCCAAGAGACGGGGAACACTGAAGCTTTCTTT. It codes for CSARVQETGNTEAFF.

Many counts were recorded for this clonotype. CDR3 in DNA: TGTGCCAGCAGTTTACGGTGGATCGGTGCGTTGGAGACCCAGTACTTC. It codes for CASSLRWIGALETQYF. The chain has TRBV27 and TRBJ2-5, with D uncertain. Between the trimmed V and J ends, which lost 2 bases and 5 bases, there was a span of 18 bases. CDR1 is MNHEY and CDR2 is SMNVEV in the germline V gene (reference sequence). This CDR3 spans 16 amino acids.

This clonotype was recorded at least ten times. This chain uses TRBV28 with TRBJ2-7, with D possibly being TRBD1 (6 bases). Germline CDR1 reads MDHEN; CDR2 reads SYDVKM. The V end lost 5 bases, the J end lost 0 bases, and 14 bases lay between the germline ends. The CDR3 totals 15 residues. CDR3 amino acids: CASSPAGESSYEQYF. The CDR3 DNA follows: TGTGCCAGCAGTCCCGCAGGGGAAAGCTCCTACGAGCAGTACTTC. Complete variable domain (other parts from reference TRBV28 and TRBJ2-7): DVKVTQSSRYLVKRTGEKVFLECVQDMDHENMFWYRQDPGLGLRLIYFSYDVKMKEKGDIPEGYSVSREKKERFSLILESASTNQTSMYLCASSPAGESSYEQYFGPGTRLTVT.

This sequence joins TRBV27 and TRBJ1-1, with TRBD1 matching over 10 bases. Germline V gene data show CDR1 as MNHEY and CDR2 as SMNVEV (reference sequence). This CDR3 is 14 amino acids long. Trimming removed 7 bases from V and 5 bases from J; junction bases left unmatched: 7. In nucleotides, the CDR3 is TGTGCCAGCAAGATAGACAGGGGGCGGACTGAAGCTTTCTTT. Its protein product is CASKIDRGRTEAFF.

This clonotype was counted many times. V and J are TRBV12-3 or TRBV12-4 and TRBJ1-5, with TRBD1 as a possible D gene (6 bases). This CDR3 contains 16 residues. V was shortened by 4 bases and J by 3 bases, with 16 bases between the two germline ends. The CDR3 here is CASSSPHGQFNQPQHF. For the CDR3, the DNA is TGTGCCAGCAGTTCGCCGCACGGACAGTTCAATCAGCCCCAGCATTTT.

The chain has TRBV20-1 and TRBJ2-7; 9 bases map to TRBD2. The length of the CDR3 is 13 residues. J gave up 6 bases and V 5 bases, and 8 bases lay outside the gene matches. CDR1 and CDR2 (germline): DFQATT, SNEGSKA (reference sequence). The CDR3 spells CSAQTQTSGEQYF. In nucleotides, the CDR3 is TGCAGTGCTCAAACCCAGACTAGCGGCGAGCAGTACTTC.

This sequence joins TRBV20-1 and TRBJ1-1; possible D gene TRBD1, 6 bases. The CDR3 runs 15 residues. From germline, CDR1 is DFQATT and CDR2 SNEGSKA (reference sequence). The ends were cut back, 3 bases at V and 4 bases at J, with 18 bases in the middle. Here the CDR3 reads CSARQLRGIGTEAFF. The DNA of the CDR3 is TGCAGTGCTAGGCAACTCAGGGGTATTGGCACTGAAGCTTTCTTT.

Concerning this clonotype: Here the CDR3 omits its conserved ending phenylalanine or tryptophan, so a read error is the likely source. V is TRBV6-2 or TRBV6-3 and J is TRBJ2-1, with D possibly TRBD2 on 5 matching bases. Germline lookup yields CDR1 MNHEY and CDR2 SVGEGT. This CDR3 region has 16 residues. Deletions cut 5 bases from V and 0 bases from J, with 14 bases between. CDR3 nucleotides: TGTGCCAGCAGTACGATAAGCGGAAGCTCCTACAATGAGCAGTTCCTC. Translated, it gives CASSTISGSSYNEQFL.

This chain joins TRBV7-2 and TRBJ2-2; TRBD2 matches 13 bases. Germline CDR1 is SGHTA and CDR2 is FQGNSA. With V trimmed by 5 bases and J by 5 bases, 11 bases remained unmatched. There are 18 residues in the CDR3. CDR3 sequence reads: CASSLGLAGRMGTGELFF. As DNA, the CDR3 is TGTGCCAGCAGCCTGGGACTAGCGGGACGAATGGGGACCGGGGAGCTGTTTTTT.

This clonotype was detected ten times or more. V and J are TRBV2 and TRBJ2-1; the match to TRBD2 covers 10 bases. This CDR3 is 17 amino acids long. J was trimmed by 7 bases and V by 7 bases; bases with no gene match: 16. Germline CDR1 SNHLY, CDR2 FYNNEI. The CDR3 reads CASKRLAGVVVRNEQFF. The DNA for the CDR3 is TGTGCCAGCAAACGTCTAGCGGGAGTGGTCGTACGGAATGAGCAGTTCTTC.

This clonotype was counted ten times or more. This rearrangement joins TRBV6-1 to TRBJ2-7, with no clear D. Trimming took off 5 bases at V and 2 bases at J, with 16 bases between the two ends. The CDR3 extends over 15 amino acids. Germline V gene sequence: CDR1 MNHNS, CDR2 SASEGT. The CDR3 loop is CASSSQRTVTYEQYF. The CDR3, as DNA: TGTGCCAGCAGTTCCCAGAGGACGGTTACCTACGAGCAGTACTTC.

V and J are TRBV19 and TRBJ1-4; maybe TRBD1 (6 bases). The CDR3 consists of 13 residues. With 7 bases removed from V and 7 bases from J, the gap between germline ends came to 13 bases. The germline V gene encodes CDR1 LNHDA and CDR2 SQIVND (reference sequence). The CDR3 DNA reads TGTGCCAGTAAGGTAACGGGGGCTGAAAAACTGTTTTTT. Protein sequence: CASKVTGAEKLFF.

This clonotype has at least ten counts. The rearrangement links TRBV27 to TRBJ1-2; D is unclear. The length of the CDR3 is 11 residues. Germline CDR1 reads MNHEY; CDR2 reads SMNVEV (reference sequence). V was shortened by 7 bases and J by 7 bases, with 10 bases between the two germline ends. Here the CDR3 DNA reads TGTGCCAGCACAGACGGCTCTGGCTACACCTTC. Its translation: CASTDGSGYTF.

This clonotype was seen repeatedly, ten times or more. The J gene is TRBJ2-3, the V gene TRBV7-9; 11 bases agree with TRBD2. The length of the CDR3 is 17 residues. The V gene end was trimmed by 10 bases and the J gene end by 3 bases; junction bases not matched to a gene: 15. CDR1 is SEHNR and CDR2 is FQNEAQ in the germline V gene (reference sequence). CDR3 nucleotide sequence: TGTGCCAACACCCTAGCGGGAGGTCAAGGGAGGACAGATACGCAGTATTTT. Its protein is CANTLAGGQGRTDTQYF.

This clonotype was detected ten times or more. The chain uses TRBV7-9 and TRBJ2-1; TRBD2 matches at 10 bases. The length of the CDR3 is 16 residues. The junction had 7 bases not matched to a gene; V was cut back by 1 base and J by 7 bases. CDR1 and CDR2 from the germline V gene are SEHNR and FQNEAQ (reference sequence). CDR3 protein: CASSLGLAGHRNEQFF. The CDR3 bases are TGTGCCAGCAGCTTAGGACTAGCGGGCCATCGAAATGAGCAGTTCTTC.

In this sample, this clonotype turned up many times. The rearrangement joins TRBV4-1 to TRBJ1-5, with 7 bases lining up with TRBD1. The V segment lost 1 base and the J segment 5 bases; nucleotides outside the gene matches: 5. Germline loops: CDR1 MGHRA, CDR2 YSYEKL. The CDR3 spans 15 residues. In nucleotides, the CDR3 is TGCGCCAGCAGCCAAGCTGATAGGGGGCATCAGCCCCAGCATTTT. This translates into CASSQADRGHQPQHF.

The sample holds a few counts of this clonotype. This rearrangement joins TRBV19 to TRBJ2-7; 8 nucleotides line up with TRBD1. Germline CDR1 and CDR2: LNHDA and SQIVND (reference sequence). V trimming: 5 bases; J trimming: 5 bases; junction bases outside the gene matches: 8. The CDR3 is made up of 14 amino acids. As DNA, the CDR3 is TGTGCCAGTAGTCTCCTGGACAGGGCCCACGAGCAGTACTTC. This codes for CASSLLDRAHEQYF.

The V and J genes are TRBV19 and TRBJ2-7; possibly TRBD2 for D (6 bases). Trimming shortened V by 6 bases and J by 0 bases, and 15 bases separated the two germline ends. Germline V gene data show CDR1 as LNHDA and CDR2 as SQIVND (reference sequence). The CDR3 is 15 amino acids. The CDR3 region is CASRAGTYTSYEQYF. The DNA for the CDR3 is TGTGCCAGTAGAGCCGGGACTTACACCTCCTACGAGCAGTACTTC.